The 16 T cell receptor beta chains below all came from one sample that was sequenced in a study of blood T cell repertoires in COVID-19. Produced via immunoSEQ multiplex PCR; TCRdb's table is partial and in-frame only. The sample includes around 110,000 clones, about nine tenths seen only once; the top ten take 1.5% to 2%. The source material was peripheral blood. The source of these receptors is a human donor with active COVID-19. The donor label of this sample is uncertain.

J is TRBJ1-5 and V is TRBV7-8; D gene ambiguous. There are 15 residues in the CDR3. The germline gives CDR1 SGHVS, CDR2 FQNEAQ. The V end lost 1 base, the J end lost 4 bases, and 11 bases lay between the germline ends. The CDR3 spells CASSLDGRNNQPQHF. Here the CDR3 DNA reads TGTGCCAGCAGCTTAGACGGCAGGAATAATCAGCCCCAGCATTTT. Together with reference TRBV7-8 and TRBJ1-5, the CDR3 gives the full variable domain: GAGVSQSPRYKVAKRGQDVALRCDPISGHVSLFWYQQALGQGPEFLTYFQNEAQLDKSGLPSDRFFAERPEGSVSTLKIQRTQQEDSAVYLCASSLDGRNNQPQHFGDGTRLSIL.

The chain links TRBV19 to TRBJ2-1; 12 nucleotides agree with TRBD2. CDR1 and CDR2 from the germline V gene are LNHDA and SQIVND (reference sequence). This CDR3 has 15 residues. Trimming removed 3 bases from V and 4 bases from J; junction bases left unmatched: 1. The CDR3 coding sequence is TGTGCCAGTAGTATGCTAGCGGGGGGGTACAATGAGCAGTTCTTC. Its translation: CASSMLAGGYNEQFF.

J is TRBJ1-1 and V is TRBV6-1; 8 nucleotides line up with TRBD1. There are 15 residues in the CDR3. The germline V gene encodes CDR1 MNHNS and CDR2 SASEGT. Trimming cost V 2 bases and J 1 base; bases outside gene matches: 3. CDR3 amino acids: CASSEYTGGNTEAFF. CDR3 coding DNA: TGTGCCAGCAGTGAATATACAGGGGGGAACACTGAAGCTTTCTTT.

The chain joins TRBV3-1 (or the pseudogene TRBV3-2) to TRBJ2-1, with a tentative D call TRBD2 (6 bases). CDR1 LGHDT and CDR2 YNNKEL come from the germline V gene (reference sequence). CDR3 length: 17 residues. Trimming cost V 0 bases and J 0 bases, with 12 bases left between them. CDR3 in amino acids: CASSQDRDLSSYNEQFF. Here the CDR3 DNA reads TGTGCCAGCAGCCAAGACCGGGACTTAAGCTCCTACAATGAGCAGTTCTTC.

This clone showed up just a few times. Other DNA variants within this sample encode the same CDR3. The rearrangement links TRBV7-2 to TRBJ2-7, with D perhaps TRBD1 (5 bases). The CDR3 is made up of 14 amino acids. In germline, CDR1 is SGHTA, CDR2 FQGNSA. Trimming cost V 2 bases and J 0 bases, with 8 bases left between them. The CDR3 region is CASSLQGSSYEQYF. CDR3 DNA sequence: TGTGCCAGCAGCTTACAGGGTAGCTCCTACGAGCAGTACTTC.

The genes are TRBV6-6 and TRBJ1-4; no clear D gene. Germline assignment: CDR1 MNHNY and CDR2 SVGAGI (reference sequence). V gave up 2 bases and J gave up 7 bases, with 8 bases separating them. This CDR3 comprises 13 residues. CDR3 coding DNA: TGTGCCAGCAGTTACGATACGCGTGAAAAACTGTTTTTT. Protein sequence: CASSYDTREKLFF.

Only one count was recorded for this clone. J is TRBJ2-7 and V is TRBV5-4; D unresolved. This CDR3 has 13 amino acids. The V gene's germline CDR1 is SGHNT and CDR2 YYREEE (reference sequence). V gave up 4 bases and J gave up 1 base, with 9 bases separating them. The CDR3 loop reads CASSRQLSYEQYF. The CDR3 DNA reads TGTGCCAGCAGCCGTCAACTGTCCTACGAGCAGTACTTC.

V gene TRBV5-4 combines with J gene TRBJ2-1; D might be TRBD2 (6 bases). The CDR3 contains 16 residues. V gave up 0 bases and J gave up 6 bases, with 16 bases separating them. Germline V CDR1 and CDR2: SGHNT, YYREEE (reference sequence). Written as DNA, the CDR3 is TGTGCCAGCAGCTTGGAGTCGGGGGAGAGGTTCAATGAGCAGTTCTTC. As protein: CASSLESGERFNEQFF.

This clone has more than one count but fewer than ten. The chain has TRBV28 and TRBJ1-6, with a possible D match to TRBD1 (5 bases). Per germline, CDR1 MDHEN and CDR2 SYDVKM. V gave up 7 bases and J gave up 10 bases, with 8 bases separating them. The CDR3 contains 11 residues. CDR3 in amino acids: CASNGGSPLHF. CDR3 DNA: TGTGCCAGCAATGGGGGGTCACCCCTCCACTTT.

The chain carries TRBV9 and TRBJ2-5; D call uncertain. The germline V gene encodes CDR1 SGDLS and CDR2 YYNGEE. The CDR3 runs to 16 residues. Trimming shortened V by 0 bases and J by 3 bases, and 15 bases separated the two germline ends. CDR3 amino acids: CASSVAPSRHEETQYF. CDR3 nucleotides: TGTGCCAGCAGCGTAGCTCCTAGTCGGCACGAAGAGACCCAGTACTTC.

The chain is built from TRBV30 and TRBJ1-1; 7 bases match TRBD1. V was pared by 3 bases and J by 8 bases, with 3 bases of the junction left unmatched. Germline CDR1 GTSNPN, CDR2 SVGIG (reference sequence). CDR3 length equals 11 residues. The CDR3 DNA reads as TGTGCCTGGAGATGGACAGGAGAAGCTTTCTTT. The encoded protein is CAWRWTGEAFF. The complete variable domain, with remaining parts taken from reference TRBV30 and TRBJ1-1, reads SQTIHQWPATLVQPVGSPLSLECTVEGTSNPNLYWYRQAAGRGLQLLFYSVGIGQISSEVPQNLSASRPQDRQFILSSKKLLLSDSGFYLCAWRWTGEAFFGQGTRLTVV.

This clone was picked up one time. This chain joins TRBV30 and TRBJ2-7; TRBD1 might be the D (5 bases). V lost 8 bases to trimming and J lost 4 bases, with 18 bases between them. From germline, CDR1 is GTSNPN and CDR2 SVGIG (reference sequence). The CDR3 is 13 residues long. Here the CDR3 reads CAGQGRGRYEQYF. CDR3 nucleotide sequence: TGTGCCGGCCAGGGTAGGGGTCGGTACGAGCAGTACTTC.

Here the CDR3 DNA reads TGTGCCAGCAGTTACTCTGACGGGAACTCTGGAAACACCATATATTTT. Encoded protein: CASSYSDGNSGNTIYF. The gene calls are TRBV6-6 and TRBJ1-3; D gene ambiguous. This CDR3 has 16 residues. Germline lookup yields CDR1 MNHNY and CDR2 SVGAGI (reference sequence). V lost 0 bases to trimming and J lost 0 bases, with 9 bases between them.

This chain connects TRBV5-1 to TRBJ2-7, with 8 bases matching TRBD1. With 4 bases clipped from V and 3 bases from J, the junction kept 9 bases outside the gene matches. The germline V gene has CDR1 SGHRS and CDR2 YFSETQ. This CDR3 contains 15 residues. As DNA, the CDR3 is TGCGCCAGCAGCCTAGGACAGGGTTTGTTCTACGAGCAGTACTTC. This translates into CASSLGQGLFYEQYF.

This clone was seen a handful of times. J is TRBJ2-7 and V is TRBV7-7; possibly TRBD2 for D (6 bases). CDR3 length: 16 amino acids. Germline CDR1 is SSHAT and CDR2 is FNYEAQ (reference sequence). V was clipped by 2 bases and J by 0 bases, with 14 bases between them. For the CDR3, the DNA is TGTGCCAGCAGCTTATCTAACAGGAGGGGCTCCTACGAGCAGTACTTC. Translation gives CASSLSNRRGSYEQYF.

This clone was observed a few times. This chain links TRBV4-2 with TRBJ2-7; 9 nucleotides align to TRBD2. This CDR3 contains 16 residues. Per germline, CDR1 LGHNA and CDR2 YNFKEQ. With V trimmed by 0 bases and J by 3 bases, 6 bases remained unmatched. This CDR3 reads CASSQDLERGVYEQYF. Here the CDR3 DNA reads TGTGCCAGCAGCCAAGATCTCGAGCGGGGGGTCTACGAGCAGTACTTC.